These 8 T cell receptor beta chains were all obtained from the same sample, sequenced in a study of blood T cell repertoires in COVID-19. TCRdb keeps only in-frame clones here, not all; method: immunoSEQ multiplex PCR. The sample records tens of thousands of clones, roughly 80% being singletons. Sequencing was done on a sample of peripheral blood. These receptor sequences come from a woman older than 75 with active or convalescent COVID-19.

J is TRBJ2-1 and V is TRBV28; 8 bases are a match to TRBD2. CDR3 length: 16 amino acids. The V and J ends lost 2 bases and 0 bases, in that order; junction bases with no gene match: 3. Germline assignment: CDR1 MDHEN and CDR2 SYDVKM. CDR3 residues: CASSLTAGGSYNEQFF. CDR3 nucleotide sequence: TGTGCCAGCAGTTTAACGGCGGGGGGCTCCTACAATGAGCAGTTCTTC.

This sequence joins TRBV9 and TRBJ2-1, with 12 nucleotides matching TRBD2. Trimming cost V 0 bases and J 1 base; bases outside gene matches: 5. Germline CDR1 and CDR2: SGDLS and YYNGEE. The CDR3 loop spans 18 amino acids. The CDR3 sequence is CASSVGSLAGGSYNEQFF. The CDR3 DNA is TGTGCCAGCAGCGTAGGTTCCCTAGCGGGAGGGTCCTACAATGAGCAGTTCTTC.

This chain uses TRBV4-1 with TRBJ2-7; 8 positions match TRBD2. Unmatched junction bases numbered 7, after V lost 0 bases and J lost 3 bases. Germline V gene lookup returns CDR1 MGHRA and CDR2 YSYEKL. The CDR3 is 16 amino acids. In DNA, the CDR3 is TGCGCCAGCAGCCAAGAAGGGGCGGGAGGAGGCTACGAGCAGTACTTC. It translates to CASSQEGAGGGYEQYF.

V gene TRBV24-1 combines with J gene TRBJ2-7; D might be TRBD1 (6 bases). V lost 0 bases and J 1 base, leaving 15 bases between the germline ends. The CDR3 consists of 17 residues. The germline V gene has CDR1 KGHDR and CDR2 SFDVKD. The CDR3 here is CATSDLPVPGTSYEQYF. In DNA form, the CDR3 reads TGTGCCACCAGTGATTTGCCCGTCCCGGGGACATCCTACGAGCAGTACTTC.

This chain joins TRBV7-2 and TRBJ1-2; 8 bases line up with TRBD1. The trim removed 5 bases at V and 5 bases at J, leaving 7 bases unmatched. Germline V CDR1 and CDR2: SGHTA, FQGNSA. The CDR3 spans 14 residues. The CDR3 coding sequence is TGTGCCAGCAGCAATACGGGACAGGATTATGGCTACACCTTC. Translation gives CASSNTGQDYGYTF.

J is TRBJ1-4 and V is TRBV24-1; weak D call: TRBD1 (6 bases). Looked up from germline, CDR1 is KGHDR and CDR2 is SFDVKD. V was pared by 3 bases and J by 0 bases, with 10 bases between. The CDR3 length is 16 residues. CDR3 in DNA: TGTGCCACCAGTGATCCGGACAGTGCAACTAATGAAAAACTGTTTTTT. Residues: CATSDPDSATNEKLFF.

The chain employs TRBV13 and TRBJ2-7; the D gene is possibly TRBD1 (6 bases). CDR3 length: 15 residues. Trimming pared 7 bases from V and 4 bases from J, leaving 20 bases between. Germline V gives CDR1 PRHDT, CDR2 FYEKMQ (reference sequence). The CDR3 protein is CASTQGWGSRYEQYF. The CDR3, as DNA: TGTGCCAGCACCCAGGGGTGGGGGTCTCGGTACGAGCAGTACTTC.

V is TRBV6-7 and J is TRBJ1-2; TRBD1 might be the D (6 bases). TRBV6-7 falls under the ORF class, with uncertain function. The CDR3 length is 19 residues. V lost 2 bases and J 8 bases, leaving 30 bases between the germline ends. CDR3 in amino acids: CASSYTIVARDTEQPGYTF. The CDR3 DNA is TGTGCCAGCAGTTACACAATCGTGGCCCGGGACACAGAGCAACCCGGCTACACCTTC.